Only a few counts were recorded for the clone carrying this T cell receptor (beta chain). Its antigen is unknown. Germline assignment: CDR1 ENHRY and CDR2 SYGVKD. V shed 4 bases and J shed 2 bases, with 14 bases lying between them. The CDR3 is 15 residues long. These data belong to a study of cytomegalovirus exposure and HLA in healthy donors. Study-level points and caveats: Some V segments could not be told apart, so they were left out, TRBV6-2 and TRBV6-3 among them. A later analysis found TCR association rates differed by HLA locus, highest for DRB1 and lowest for HLA-C.

The PCR had 60 Vbeta and 13 Jbeta primers. Profiled with immunoSEQ multiplex PCR; TCRdb holds only in-frame clones, not every one. The table shows approximately 79,000 clones, with roughly 79% occurring only once. The chain employs TRBV10-3 and TRBJ1-2; D unclear. The sequencing input was PBMCs. The source of this sequence is a woman between 35 and 50 years old in good health and CMV-seropositive. This chain's CDR3 is CAISGAVGSNYGYTF. In DNA, the CDR3 is TGTGCCATCAGTGGGGCCGTAGGGAGCAACTATGGCTACACCTTC.